A selection of T cell receptor beta chains follows, all from one sample in a study of T cells in Graves' hyperthyroidism and ophthalmopathy. Each CDR3 protein is one row after TCRdb ran MiXCR on the multiplex PCR reads. Among hundreds of thousands of distinct CDR3 sequences listed, 14% were seen once. Sequenced: blood. The receptors were sampled from a woman aged 40 to 50 with Graves' hyperthyroidism. Each CDR3 is given with its conserved first and last residue. Fields, in order: V gene, D gene, clone size, J gene, CDR3 protein, CDR3 DNA. D genes are given only for firm matches. Clone size, where shown, is once, few, many, or a class for clones that have expanded.

TRBV5-1	TRBD1	.	TRBJ2-3	CAGSWDREDTQYF	TGCGCCGGCAGCTGGGACAGGGAAGATACGCAGTATTTT
TRBV11-3	.	many	TRBJ2-7	CASSPRPQDEQYF	TGTGCCAGCAGCCCTAGACCTCAGGACGAGCAGTACTTC
TRBV6-1	TRBD1	many	TRBJ2-3	CASSELTGGTDTQYF	TGTGCCAGCAGTGAGTTGACAGGGGGCACAGATACGCAGTATTTT
TRBV3-1	TRBD2	many	TRBJ2-5	CASSRGLAAQETQYF	TGTGCCAGCAGCCGCGGACTAGCGGCCCAAGAGACCCAGTACTTC
TRBV6-9	.	.	TRBJ2-3	CASSYGATSTDTQYF	TGTGCCAGCAGTTACGGGGCAACTAGCACAGATACGCAGTATTTT
TRBV7-2	.	many	TRBJ1-5	CASSLDTGYNQPQHF	TGTGCCAGCAGCTTAGACACAGGGTACAATCAGCCCCAGCATTTT
TRBV20-1	TRBD2	.	TRBJ2-1	CSARESVLAGGPRSTSSYNEQFF	TGCAGTGCTAGAGAAAGCGTGTTGGCGGGAGGGCCACGAAGTACAAGCTCCTACAATGAGCAGTTCTTC
TRBV30	TRBD2	many	TRBJ2-3	CAWRTSGSTDTQYF	TGTGCCTGGAGGACTAGCGGGAGCACAGATACGCAGTATTTT
TRBV28	.	few	TRBJ2-1	CASCQGYNEQFF	TGTGCCAGCTGTCAGGGATACAATGAGCAGTTCTTC
TRBV6-1	.	many	TRBJ2-1	CASSVVPSSYNEQFF	TGTGCCAGCAGTGTAGTCCCTAGCTCCTACAATGAGCAGTTCTTC
TRBV4-1	.	few	TRBJ2-1	CASSQDEGITSYNEQFF	TGCGCCAGCAGCCAAGATGAAGGGATTACCTCCTACAATGAGCAGTTCTTC
TRBV28	TRBD2	many	TRBJ2-1	CASSSLLGGLAGGWEQFF	TGTGCCAGCAGTTCCCTTCTAGGGGGACTAGCGGGAGGATGGGAGCAGTTCTTC
TRBV28	.	many	TRBJ1-1	CASRFIISLGTEAFF	TGTGCCAGCAGATTCATTATTAGTCTGGGCACTGAAGCTTTCTTT
TRBV5-1	.	many	TRBJ1-2	CASSLRADGYGYTF	TGCGCCAGCAGCTTGAGGGCGGACGGCTATGGCTACACCTTC
TRBV6-1	TRBD2	.	TRBJ2-3	CASSRGLAGGPSTDTQYF	TGTGCCAGCAGTCGGGGACTAGCGGGAGGGCCTAGCACAGATACGCAGTATTTT
TRBV27	TRBD1	.	TRBJ2-7	CASSWPTGQVSYEQYF	TGTGCCAGCAGTTGGCCGACGGGACAGGTCTCCTACGAGCAGTACTTC
TRBV27	TRBD1	many	TRBJ1-2	CASRTQGAYHYGYTF	TGTGCCAGCAGAACACAGGGGGCCTACCACTATGGCTACACCTTC
TRBV5-1	.	many	TRBJ1-4	CASRRGEGEKLFF	TGCGCCAGCAGAAGGGGGGAAGGAGAAAAACTGTTTTTT
TRBV5-6	TRBD2	.	TRBJ2-7	CASGRGRARYEQYF	TGTGCCAGCGGCCGTGGGAGGGCCCGTTACGAGCAGTACTTC
TRBV9	.	few	TRBJ2-3	CASSVLDNADTQYF	TGTGCCAGCAGCGTACTCGATAACGCAGATACGCAGTATTTT
TRBV18	TRBD1	many	TRBJ2-1	CASSPGQGRNEQFF	TGTGCCAGCTCACCCGGACAGGGGAGAAATGAGCAGTTCTTC
TRBV7-3	TRBD2	few	TRBJ2-3	CASSHREAGGTDTQYF	TGTGCCAGCAGTCACCGGGAAGCGGGAGGAACAGATACGCAGTATTTT
TRBV4-2	TRBD2	many	TRBJ2-2	CASSPQVSREGGGELFF	TGTGCCAGCAGCCCGCAAGTTTCCCGGGAGGGCGGCGGGGAGCTGTTTTTT
TRBV19	.	.	TRBJ1-5	CASRWGPVDSNQPQHF	TGTGCCAGTAGGTGGGGGCCAGTCGATAGCAATCAGCCCCAGCATTTT
TRBV6-1	.	many	TRBJ2-7	CASSTRDNYEQYF	TGTGCCAGCAGTACCCGGGACAACTACGAGCAGTACTTC
TRBV27	.	many	TRBJ2-7	CASSLTTGSYEQYF	TGTGCCAGCAGTTTAACGACAGGATCCTACGAGCAGTACTTC
TRBV28	.	many	TRBJ2-7	CASRSGTLSYEQYF	TGTGCCAGCAGATCAGGGACTCTGTCCTACGAGCAGTACTTC
TRBV9	TRBD2	.	TRBJ2-7	CASSVGIAGGNEQYF	TGTGCCAGCAGCGTAGGAATAGCGGGAGGGAACGAGCAGTACTTC
TRBV11-2	TRBD2	many	TRBJ2-7	CASSLVSGGTYEQYF	TGTGCCAGCAGCTTAGTATCGGGAGGGACCTACGAGCAGTACTTC
TRBV11-2	.	many	TRBJ2-5	CASSLEQTLGTQYF	TGTGCCAGCAGCTTAGAGCAGACCTTGGGGACCCAGTACTTC
TRBV2	.	many	TRBJ1-6	CASSLEGQSNNSPLHF	TGTGCCAGCAGCCTAGAAGGACAGTCTAATAATTCACCCCTCCACTTT
TRBV28	TRBD2	.	TRBJ2-3	CASSSAGLAGGVLDTQYF	TGTGCCAGCAGTTCCGCGGGACTAGCGGGAGGGGTGCTGGATACGCAGTATTTT
TRBV12-3/TRBV12-4	.	medium-sized	TRBJ2-3	CASSLSFGGTDTQYF	TGTGCCAGCAGCCTTTCGTTTGGGGGCACAGATACGCAGTATTTT
TRBV5-1	.	.	TRBJ2-2	CASSKGGAPSLRTGELFF	TGCGCCAGTTCAAAGGGGGGCGCCCCATCTCTTCGCACCGGGGAGCTGTTTTTT
TRBV14	TRBD2	.	TRBJ2-3	CASSRGTSGSSGPDTQYF	TGTGCCAGCAGCCGCGGGACTAGCGGGTCCTCTGGCCCAGATACGCAGTATTTT
TRBV7-8	TRBD1	.	TRBJ1-3	CASSVGQGVAGNTIYF	TGTGCCAGCAGCGTGGGACAGGGGGTGGCTGGAAACACCATATATTTT
TRBV29-1	.	many	TRBJ2-5	CSVDTAQQETQYF	TGCAGCGTTGACACAGCCCAACAAGAGACCCAGTACTTC
TRBV30	.	many	TRBJ1-1	CAWNSLGTLNTEAFF	TGTGCCTGGAATTCTCTGGGGACACTGAACACTGAAGCTTTCTTT
TRBV3-1	.	many	TRBJ1-5	CASSHKGFDQPQHF	TGTGCCAGCAGCCATAAGGGGTTCGATCAGCCCCAGCATTTT
TRBV2	.	many	TRBJ2-3	CASSRVSSSTDTQYF	TGTGCCAGCAGTAGGGTTAGCAGTAGCACAGATACGCAGTATTTT